This record looks at one T cell receptor beta chain sequence and its context. V was shortened by 7 bases and J by 1 base, with 16 bases between the two germline ends. CDR1 and CDR2 (germline): WNHNN, SYGVQD (reference sequence). This CDR3 spans 15 amino acids. This record comes from a study of blood T cell repertoires in COVID-19. Study as a whole: PBMCs, B-cell-depleted T cells, or T cells were the source of the cDNA or gDNA that made up the material.

As originally analysed: Amplified reference gene primers provided the basis for estimating nucleated cell counts. Generated by immunoSEQ multiplex PCR, the TCRdb table keeps only in-frame clones and is missing some. The V and J calls and clone size are taken from that table; D and trimming were inferred from the DNA. The sample holds around 280,000 clones, more than 75% seen once. This chain connects TRBV10-1 to TRBJ2-5, with TRBD2 as a possible D gene (6 bases). This clonotype was obtained from a woman younger than 45 who had recovered from COVID-19. Sequencing was carried out using peripheral blood. CDR3 residues: CASMVSGPPQETQYF. In nucleotides, the CDR3 is TGCGCCAGCATGGTCAGCGGGCCCCCCCAAGAGACCCAGTACTTC.